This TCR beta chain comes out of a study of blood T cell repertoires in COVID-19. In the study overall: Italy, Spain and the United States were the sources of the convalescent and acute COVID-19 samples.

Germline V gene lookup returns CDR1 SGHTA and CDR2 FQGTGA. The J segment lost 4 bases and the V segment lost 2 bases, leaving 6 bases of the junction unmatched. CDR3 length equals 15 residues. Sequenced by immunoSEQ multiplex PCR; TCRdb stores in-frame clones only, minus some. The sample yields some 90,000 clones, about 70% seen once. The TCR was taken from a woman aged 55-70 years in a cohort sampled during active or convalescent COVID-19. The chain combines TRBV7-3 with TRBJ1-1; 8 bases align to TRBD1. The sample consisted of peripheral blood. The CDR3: CASSLATGAITEAFF. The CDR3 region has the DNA TGTGCCAGCAGCTTAGCGACAGGGGCAATCACTGAAGCTTTCTTT.